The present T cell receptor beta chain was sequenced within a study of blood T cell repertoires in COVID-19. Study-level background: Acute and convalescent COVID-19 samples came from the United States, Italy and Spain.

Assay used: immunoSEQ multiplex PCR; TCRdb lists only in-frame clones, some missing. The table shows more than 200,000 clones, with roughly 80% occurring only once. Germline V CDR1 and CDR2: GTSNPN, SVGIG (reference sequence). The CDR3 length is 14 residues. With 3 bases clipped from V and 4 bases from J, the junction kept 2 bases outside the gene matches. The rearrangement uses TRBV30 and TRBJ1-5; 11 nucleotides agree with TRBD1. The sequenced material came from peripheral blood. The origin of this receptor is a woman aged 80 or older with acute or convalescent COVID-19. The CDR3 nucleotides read TGTGCCTGGAGCGGGACAGGGGGAAATCAGCCCCAGCATTTT. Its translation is CAWSGTGGNQPQHF.